Each of the 12 T cell receptor beta chains below was sequenced from the same sample in a study of CD8 T cells in ankylosing spondylitis. TCRdb reprocessed the 5' RACE reads with MiXCR, giving one entry per CDR3 protein. This table holds approximately 110,000 distinct CDR3 sequences, under 30% found once. Source material: synovial fluid, either unsorted or a sorted T cell fraction (not recorded which). The receptors were sampled from a male donor with ankylosing spondylitis.

J is TRBJ2-7 and V is TRBV5-1; 8 bases fit TRBD2. Germline CDR1 SGHRS, CDR2 YFSETQ. The CDR3 totals 14 residues. V shed 0 bases and J 2 bases; nucleotides not matched to a gene: 1. CDR3 sequence: CASSLGLAPYEQYF. Here the CDR3 DNA reads TGCGCCAGCAGCTTGGGACTAGCGCCCTACGAGCAGTACTTC. Complete variable domain (other parts from reference TRBV5-1 and TRBJ2-7): KAGVTQTPRYLIKTRGQQVTLSCSPISGHRSVSWYQQTPGQGLQFLFEYFSETQRNKGNFPGRFSGRQFSNSRSEMNVSTLELGDSALYLCASSLGLAPYEQYFGPGTRLTVT.

The V and J genes are TRBV10-2 and TRBJ1-3; D gene unclear. Germline assignment: CDR1 WSHSY and CDR2 SAAADI. V was trimmed by 0 bases and J by 0 bases, leaving 3 bases between them. CDR3 size: 14 residues. The CDR3 here is CASSESNSGNTIYF. The DNA of the CDR3 is TGCGCCAGCAGTGAGTCGAACTCTGGAAACACCATATATTTT.

The chain couples TRBV7-2 to TRBJ2-7; D is uncertain. The CDR3 is 16 amino acids. Germline CDR1 SGHTA, CDR2 FQGNSA. V was clipped by 0 bases and J by 0 bases, with 12 bases between them. CDR3 residues: CASSLASGYNSYEQYF. CDR3 sequence (DNA): TGTGCCAGCAGCTTAGCCTCTGGATACAACTCCTACGAGCAGTACTTC.

This clonotype was detected only a few times. Here the CDR3 reads CASRVASYNEQFF. CDR3 bases: TGTGCCAGTCGGGTCGCTTCCTACAATGAGCAGTTCTTC. This rearrangement joins TRBV6-6 to TRBJ2-1; the D is unclear. CDR1 and CDR2 from the germline V gene are MNHNY and SVGAGI (reference sequence). The CDR3 is 13 residues long. V dropped 9 bases and J dropped 1 base, with 10 bases sitting between them.

This clonotype was observed once. The genes are TRBV7-8 and TRBJ1-2; D may be TRBD1 (6 bases). Trimming removed 2 bases from V and 1 base from J, with 20 bases in between. CDR1 SGHVS and CDR2 FQNEAQ come from the germline V gene. This CDR3 region has 18 residues. The CDR3 protein is CASSLRTVESLINYGYTF. For the CDR3, the DNA is TGTGCCAGCAGCTTAAGGACAGTCGAAAGTCTTATTAACTATGGCTACACCTTC.

This clonotype has a handful of counts. This chain uses TRBV20-1 with TRBJ1-3; D is unresolved. CDR1 and CDR2 (germline): DFQATT, SNEGSKA (reference sequence). The germline V and J ends were trimmed by 3 bases and 2 bases, with 8 bases remaining between them. CDR3 length: 13 residues. The chain's CDR3 is CSASLGAGNTIYF. In nucleotides, the CDR3 is TGCAGTGCTAGTTTGGGAGCTGGAAACACCATATATTTT.

V usage is TRBV7-6 and J usage is TRBJ1-2; tentatively, D is TRBD1 (5 bases). This CDR3 has 15 residues. CDR1 is SGHVS, CDR2 FNYEAQ, per germline. V was clipped by 4 bases and J by 3 bases, with 15 bases between them. CDR3 nucleotides: TGTGCCAGCAGCTCAGGCGGGACTGGCTACTATGGCTACACCTTC. Amino acid sequence: CASSSGGTGYYGYTF.

This clonotype has more than one count but fewer than ten. The J gene is TRBJ2-1, the V gene TRBV29-1; 14 nucleotides agree with TRBD2. The CDR3 has 15 residues. Looked up from germline, CDR1 is SQVTM and CDR2 is ANQGSEA. V lost 8 bases and J lost 3; bases outside the gene matches: 6. The CDR3 coding sequence is TGCAGCATCCGACTAGCGGGAGGGAACTACAATGAGCAGTTCTTC. It is translated as CSIRLAGGNYNEQFF.

This clonotype showed up many times. The chain couples TRBV5-1 to TRBJ1-2, with D perhaps matching TRBD1 (5 bases). Germline V gene lookup returns CDR1 SGHRS and CDR2 YFSETQ. The length of the CDR3 is 14 residues. The V end lost 4 bases, the J end lost 3 bases, and 13 bases lay between the germline ends. CDR3 nucleotides: TGCGCCAGCAGCACGATCCCGGGGCACTATGGCTACACCTTC. It is translated as CASSTIPGHYGYTF.

This clonotype was seen many times. The chain combines TRBV27 with TRBJ2-2; D is possibly TRBD1 or TRBD2 (5 bases each). The ends were cut back, 0 bases at V and 2 bases at J, with 16 bases in the middle. Germline values: CDR1 MNHEY, CDR2 SMNVEV (reference sequence). This CDR3 is 18 amino acids long. CDR3 region: CASSLSGRIPTNTGELFF. CDR3 bases: TGTGCCAGCAGTTTATCGGGACGGATACCTACTAACACCGGGGAGCTGTTTTTT.

In nucleotides, the CDR3 is TGTGCCAGCAGCTTAGGTCCTGGGACTGGGTATACGCAGTATTTT. Translated: CASSLGPGTGYTQYF. This chain uses TRBV7-2 with TRBJ2-3; D possibly corresponds to TRBD2 (6 bases). Germline CDR1 is SGHTA and CDR2 is FQGNSA. V lost 1 base and J lost 7, with 15 bases in between. CDR3 length equals 15 residues.

This clonotype came up a few times. This rearrangement joins TRBV28 to TRBJ2-1, with unresolved D. Deletions cut 3 bases from V and 7 bases from J, with 7 bases between. This CDR3 contains 12 residues. Germline values: CDR1 MDHEN, CDR2 SYDVKM. Here the CDR3 DNA reads TGTGCCAGCAGTTTTGGGGAAAATGAGCAGTTCTTC. This sequence encodes CASSFGENEQFF.